These 25 T cell receptor beta chains originate from one sample sequenced in a study of control samples from healthy donors and cancer patients. Method: immunoSEQ multiplex PCR; TCRdb's copy keeps in-frame clones and lacks some. The sample includes 120,000 or so clones, approximately 89% of them seen just once. Input material: blood. These TCRs come from a man between 60 and 70 years old in good health.

In DNA form, the CDR3 reads TGTGCCAGCTCACCGTTCGTAACCGGGACAGTTGCAACTAATGAAAAACTGTTTTTT. Translated, it gives CASSPFVTGTVATNEKLFF. The chain carries TRBV18 and TRBJ1-4; 7 positions match TRBD1. Germline CDR1 is KGHSH and CDR2 is LQKENI. This CDR3 has 19 amino acids. J gave up 0 bases and V 3 bases, and 13 bases lay outside the gene matches.

The chain joins TRBV5-1 to TRBJ2-4; 8 positions agree with TRBD1. The trim removed 5 bases at V and 3 bases at J, leaving 1 base unmatched. Germline values: CDR1 SGHRS, CDR2 YFSETQ. The CDR3 has 13 amino acids. CDR3 amino acids: CASRGTGKNIQYF. In nucleotides, the CDR3 is TGCGCCAGCAGGGGGACAGGCAAAAACATTCAGTACTTC.

CDR3 in amino acids: CASSLVSVGTEAFF. The CDR3 DNA reads as TGTGCCAGCAGCTTGGTTAGCGTCGGAACTGAAGCTTTCTTT. The chain uses TRBV5-5 and TRBJ1-1; D is unresolved. Trimming took 0 bases from V and 5 from J, leaving 11 bases between them. Germline-derived CDR1 and CDR2 are SGHKS and YYEKEE (reference sequence). CDR3 length equals 14 residues. Together with reference TRBV5-5 and TRBJ1-1, the CDR3 gives the full variable domain: DAGVTQSPTHLIKTRGQQVTLRCSPISGHKSVSWYQQVLGQGPQFIFQYYEKEERGRGNFPDRFSARQFPNYSSELNVNALLLGDSALYLCASSLVSVGTEAFFGQGTRLTVV.

The chain uses TRBV6-5 and TRBJ1-6; D remains unclear. The CDR3 runs to 13 residues. Germline CDR1 MNHEY, CDR2 SVGAGI. V gave up 0 bases and J gave up 11 bases, with 8 bases separating them. The CDR3 nucleotides read TGTGCCAGCAGTTACTCACCGGTCCCACCCCTCCACTTT. Translated: CASSYSPVPPLHF.

The chain carries TRBV19 and TRBJ1-4; D remains ambiguous. In germline, CDR1 is LNHDA, CDR2 SQIVND (reference sequence). The V end was cut by 8 bases, the J end by 0 bases, with 13 bases between. This CDR3 spans 15 amino acids. The CDR3 region is CASSVMGTTNEKLFF. The CDR3 coding sequence is TGTGCCAGTTCCGTTATGGGGACAACTAATGAAAAACTGTTTTTT.

There are a few counts of this clone. The rearrangement uses TRBV19 and TRBJ1-2; possibly TRBD1 for D (5 bases). Germline V gene sequence: CDR1 LNHDA, CDR2 SQIVND (reference sequence). With 5 bases removed from V and 7 bases from J, the gap between germline ends came to 14 bases. This CDR3 is 13 amino acids long. CDR3 in DNA: TGTGCCAGTAGTGACGTCCCAGGGTCTGGCTACACCTTC. Protein sequence: CASSDVPGSGYTF.

The chain carries TRBV2 and TRBJ1-5; D is undetermined. The CDR3 has 15 amino acids. V lost 5 bases, J lost 1 base, and 12 bases lay in between. In germline, CDR1 is SNHLY, CDR2 FYNNEI. The CDR3: CASSPDGRSNQPQHF. CDR3 nucleotides: TGTGCCAGCAGTCCTGACGGACGGAGCAATCAGCCCCAGCATTTT.

The CDR3 sequence: CASQMGQGAVWEQFF. DNA for the CDR3: TGTGCCAGCCAAATGGGACAGGGGGCCGTATGGGAGCAGTTCTTC. The rearrangement uses TRBV7-2 and TRBJ2-1; 12 bases line up with TRBD1. Per germline, CDR1 SGHTA and CDR2 FQGNSA. The V and J ends lost 8 bases and 10 bases, in that order; junction bases with no gene match: 12. The CDR3 consists of 15 residues.

CDR3 sequence: CASSLNHRGQLAGLGTGELFF. Here the CDR3 DNA reads TGTGCCAGCAGCTTAAATCACAGAGGGCAACTAGCGGGATTAGGTACCGGGGAGCTGTTTTTT. The rearrangement uses TRBV7-4 and TRBJ2-2, with TRBD2 identical over 10 bases. V was clipped by 2 bases and J by 5 bases; unmatched bases: 20. There are 21 residues in the CDR3. Germline V gene lookup returns CDR1 SGHVT and CDR2 SQSDAQ. Drawing the rest from reference TRBV7-4 and TRBJ2-2, the complete variable domain is GAGVSQSPRYKVAKRGRDVALRCDSISGHVTLYWYRQTLGQGSEVLTYSQSDAQRDKSGRPSGRFSAERPERSVSTLKIQRTEQGDSAVYLCASSLNHRGQLAGLGTGELFFGEGSRLTVL.

For the CDR3, the DNA is TGTGCCAGCTCACCAAGGGGAGAGGGAACTGAAGCTTTCTTT. Its protein product is CASSPRGEGTEAFF. V and J are TRBV18 and TRBJ1-1, with D perhaps matching TRBD1 (5 bases). The CDR3 is 14 amino acids. Germline V gives CDR1 KGHSH, CDR2 LQKENI. Between the trimmed V and J ends, which lost 2 bases and 5 bases, there was a span of 12 bases. Based on the CDR3 plus reference TRBV18 and TRBJ1-1, the full variable domain is NAGVMQNPRHLVRRRGQEARLRCSPMKGHSHVYWYRQLPEEGLKFMVYLQKENIIDESGMPKERFSAEFPKEGPSILRIQQVVRGDSAAYFCASSPRGEGTEAFFGQGTRLTVV.

The genes are TRBV6-5 and TRBJ2-2; TRBD2 is a possible D gene (5 bases). V dropped 6 bases and J dropped 0 bases, with 11 bases sitting between them. Per the germline V gene, CDR1 is MNHEY and CDR2 is SVGAGI. CDR3 length: 15 amino acids. The CDR3 region has the DNA TGTGCCAGCAGCCACCTCGGGACGAACACCGGGGAGCTGTTTTTT. Amino acid sequence: CASSHLGTNTGELFF.

The chain uses TRBV28 and TRBJ1-1; D call uncertain. The V end was cut by 6 bases, the J end by 0 bases, with 8 bases between. The CDR3 is 13 amino acids. Germline CDR1 reads MDHEN; CDR2 reads SYDVKM. CDR3 residues: CASRPTVNTEAFF. The CDR3 DNA is TGTGCCAGCAGACCTACAGTGAACACTGAAGCTTTCTTT.

This rearrangement joins TRBV7-2 to TRBJ2-2; tentative D call: TRBD2 (5 bases). V gave up 2 bases and J gave up 1 base, with 11 bases separating them. The CDR3 loop spans 16 amino acids. CDR1 is SGHTA and CDR2 is FQGNSA in the germline V gene. CDR3 amino acids: CASSLMTNLNTGELFF. CDR3 sequence (DNA): TGTGCCAGCAGCTTAATGACTAATCTGAACACCGGGGAGCTGTTTTTT.

This chain uses TRBV5-1 with TRBJ1-2; no clear D gene. Per the germline V gene, CDR1 is SGHRS and CDR2 is YFSETQ. V was shortened by 2 bases and J by 8 bases, with 16 bases between the two germline ends. The CDR3 covers 14 residues. In DNA form, the CDR3 reads TGCGCCAGCAGCTTATATGGGGTGGTGGACGGCTACACCTTC. As protein: CASSLYGVVDGYTF.

The chain combines TRBV5-8 with TRBJ1-2; no reliable D call. Germline-derived CDR1 and CDR2 are SGHTS and YDEGEE. The CDR3 sequence is 12 residues long. Between the trimmed V and J ends, which lost 1 base and 7 bases, there was a span of 8 bases. In DNA, the CDR3 is TGTGCCAGCAGCTTGCTCAAGGCTGGCTACACCTTC. Amino acids: CASSLLKAGYTF.

J is TRBJ2-2 and V is TRBV19, with D perhaps matching TRBD1 (5 bases). CDR3 length: 14 amino acids. From germline, CDR1 is LNHDA and CDR2 SQIVND (reference sequence). V was clipped by 4 bases and J by 7 bases, with 13 bases between them. In nucleotides, the CDR3 is TGTGCCAGTAGTACCCAGGGTATGGACGGGGAGCTGTTTTTT. It specifies CASSTQGMDGELFF.

This chain uses TRBV4-3 with TRBJ2-3; D unclear. V shed 0 bases and J shed 0 bases, with 7 bases lying between them. CDR1 is LGHNA, CDR2 YSLEER, per germline. This CDR3 region has 15 residues. The CDR3 region is CASSQDVYSTDTQYF. The CDR3 DNA follows: TGCGCCAGCAGCCAAGATGTATACAGCACAGATACGCAGTATTTT.

This clone was picked up a small number of times. The rearrangement uses TRBV28 and TRBJ1-6, with a tentative D call TRBD1 (5 bases). The CDR3 extends over 14 amino acids. Trimming took off 6 bases at V and 5 bases at J, with 11 bases between the two ends. Germline V CDR1 and CDR2: MDHEN, SYDVKM. The DNA for the CDR3 is TGTGCCAGCAGGGGACCGTTAGATAATTCACCCCTCCACTTT. This sequence encodes CASRGPLDNSPLHF. Supplemented by reference TRBV28 and TRBJ1-6, the full variable domain reads DVKVTQSSRYLVKRTGEKVFLECVQDMDHENMFWYRQDPGLGLRLIYFSYDVKMKEKGDIPEGYSVSREKKERFSLILESASTNQTSMYLCASRGPLDNSPLHFGNGTRLTVT.

This clone was observed a handful of times. The V call is TRBV18, the J call TRBJ1-5; 8 nucleotides align to TRBD1. Trimming cost V 0 bases and J 6 bases; bases outside gene matches: 4. CDR3 length: 15 amino acids. Germline CDR1 is KGHSH and CDR2 is LQKENI. CDR3 DNA sequence: TGTGCCAGCTCACCACCGCCAGGGGGCTTTCAGCCCCAGCATTTT. It codes for CASSPPPGGFQPQHF.

This clone was detected only a few times. V gene TRBV6-6 combines with J gene TRBJ2-5; 7 bases map to TRBD1. The CDR3 spans 14 residues. Losses at the gene ends were 6 bases for V and 2 bases for J; bases not matched to a gene: 6. Germline assignment: CDR1 MNHNY and CDR2 SVGAGI (reference sequence). As DNA, the CDR3 is TGTGCCAGCAGGAAGGGACAGACACAAGAGACCCAGTACTTC. Residues: CASRKGQTQETQYF.

The chain couples TRBV12-2 to TRBJ1-3; no check of the table's D call, TRBD1, against the DNA was made. TRBV12-2 is described as a pseudogene. The CDR3 is 21 residues long. The CDR3 nucleotides read TGTGCAAGTCGCTTAGCGAGACTGGACAGTCGGGCTCTGTTATCTGGAAACACCATATATTTT. Residues: CASRLARLDSRALLSGNTIYF.

The chain carries TRBV6-5 and TRBJ2-5, with 9 bases fitting TRBD2. The junction had 4 bases not matched to a gene; V was cut back by 0 bases and J by 5 bases. From germline, CDR1 is MNHEY and CDR2 SVGAGI. The CDR3 runs 15 residues. CDR3 loop: CASSYSSGGGETQYF. The CDR3 DNA is TGTGCCAGCAGTTACTCTAGCGGGGGCGGGGAGACCCAGTACTTC.

The chain carries TRBV5-4 and TRBJ2-2, with D maybe TRBD1 (5 bases). Germline-derived CDR1 and CDR2 are SGHNT and YYREEE (reference sequence). The V and J ends lost 0 bases and 6 bases respectively, with 6 bases between them. The length of the CDR3 is 13 residues. CDR3 protein: CASSLAGPGELFF. The CDR3 DNA reads TGTGCCAGCAGCTTGGCAGGGCCCGGGGAGCTGTTTTTT.

This clone appeared once. This chain links TRBV19 with TRBJ1-2, with TRBD1 matching 8 bases. The CDR3 extends over 15 amino acids. The V gene's germline CDR1 is LNHDA and CDR2 SQIVND (reference sequence). With V trimmed by 7 bases and J by 1 base, 8 bases remained unmatched. As DNA, the CDR3 is TGTGCCAGTAAATTGGACAGGGTGAATAACTATGGCTACACCTTC. Translation: CASKLDRVNNYGYTF.

The J gene is TRBJ1-6, the V gene TRBV7-9; possible D gene TRBD1, 5 bases. Germline CDR1 reads SEHNR; CDR2 reads FQNEAQ (reference sequence). This CDR3 region has 14 residues. Trimming took 2 bases from V and 9 from J, leaving 11 bases between them. The CDR3, as DNA: TGTGCCAGCAGCTTATTAAGGGGAAGTTCACCCCTCCACTTT. Amino acids: CASSLLRGSSPLHF. The full variable domain, in which reference TRBV7-9 and TRBJ1-6 provide the parts outside the CDR3, is DTGVSQNPRHKITKRGQNVTFRCDPISEHNRLYWYRQTLGQGPEFLTYFQNEAQLEKSRLLSDRFSAERPKGSFSTLEIQRTEQGDSAMYLCASSLLRGSSPLHFGNGTRLTVT.